This TCR beta chain was profiled in a study of OX40 agonist ivuxolimab in advanced cancers. Only in-frame clones appear in the TCRdb table, and some are missing; sequencing was by immunoSEQ multiplex PCR. The profile shows around 100,000 clones, about 91% of them singletons. Germline values: CDR1 KGHSH, CDR2 LQKENI. The CDR3 runs 14 residues. V was trimmed by 5 bases and J by 8 bases, leaving 18 bases between them. The sample in question was CD4+ or CD8+ T cells sorted from blood, obtained in a trial of the OX40 agonist ivuxolimab. The genes are TRBV18 and TRBJ1-2; D is ambiguous. The receptor was isolated from an adult with an advanced solid tumor such as melanoma, head and neck, liver or kidney cancer. The CDR3 DNA follows: TGTGCCAGCTCAGATCGAGAGTTTCGGCTCGGCTACACCTTC. This codes for CASSDREFRLGYTF.